A selection of T cell receptor beta chains follows, all from one sample in a study of neoadjuvant nivolumab and ipilimumab in lung cancer. Libraries were prepared by immunoSEQ multiplex PCR; TCRdb keeps only in-frame clonotypes and omits some of them. The sample lists about 1,500 clones, 70% to 90% occurring once. Sequencing was performed on adjacent normal lung tissue, taken after neoadjuvant nivolumab, alone or with ipilimumab, at or shortly before surgery. These receptors came from an adult with non-small cell lung cancer. Each CDR3 is given with its conserved first and last residue. D genes are given only for firm matches. Size tells how often a clone was seen (once, few, many) or the class of an expanded clone, and some rows leave it out.

clone size: .; CDR3 length: 16; J gene: TRBJ2-3; D gene: TRBD2; V gene: TRBV7-2; CDR3 DNA: TGTGCCAGCAGCCCCCGGGGCGGGGGGGCCCAAGATACGCAGTATTTT; CDR3 protein: CASSPRGGGAQDTQYF
clone size: .; CDR3 length: 15; J gene: TRBJ1-4; D gene: TRBD1; V gene: TRBV6-6; CDR3 DNA: TGTGCCAGCAGTTACAGGGACAGGGGGCCTGAAAAACTGTTTTTT; CDR3 protein: CASSYRDRGPEKLFF
clone size: .; CDR3 length: 13; J gene: TRBJ2-7; D gene: .; V gene: TRBV5-1; CDR3 DNA: TGCGCCAGCAACTTAGACGGAGCCTACGAGCAGTACTTC; CDR3 protein: CASNLDGAYEQYF
clone size: few; CDR3 length: 12; J gene: TRBJ1-1; D gene: .; V gene: TRBV4-3; CDR3 DNA: TGCGCCAGCAGCCTGGGGGACACTGAAGCTTTCTTT; CDR3 protein: CASSLGDTEAFF
clone size: .; CDR3 length: 15; J gene: TRBJ2-1; D gene: TRBD1; V gene: TRBV14; CDR3 DNA: TGTGCCAGCAGCCAAGATTGGGCAGGGGGCAATGAGCAGTTCTTC; CDR3 protein: CASSQDWAGGNEQFF
clone size: .; CDR3 length: 11; J gene: TRBJ2-5; D gene: .; V gene: TRBV5-1; CDR3 DNA: TGCGCCAGCAGCTTAAGAGAGACCCAGTACTTC; CDR3 protein: CASSLRETQYF
clone size: .; CDR3 length: 12; J gene: TRBJ1-3; D gene: .; V gene: TRBV14; CDR3 DNA: TGTGCCAGCAGCAGGAGGGGAAACACCATATATTTT; CDR3 protein: CASSRRGNTIYF
clone size: .; CDR3 length: 14; J gene: TRBJ1-1; D gene: .; V gene: TRBV6-6; CDR3 DNA: TGTGCCAGCAGTTACTCCGGCGTGAACACTGAAGCTTTCTTT; CDR3 protein: CASSYSGVNTEAFF
clone size: .; CDR3 length: 13; J gene: TRBJ1-6; D gene: .; V gene: TRBV2; CDR3 DNA: TGTGCCAGCAGGGGGTCGCGGAATTCACCCCTCCACTTT; CDR3 protein: CASRGSRNSPLHF
clone size: few; CDR3 length: 15; J gene: TRBJ2-7; D gene: .; V gene: TRBV4-1; CDR3 DNA: TGCGCCAGCAGCAGGGAGAGCGGTGGAGCCTACGAGCAGTACTTC; CDR3 protein: CASSRESGGAYEQYF
clone size: once; CDR3 length: 14; J gene: TRBJ1-2; D gene: .; V gene: TRBV6-1; CDR3 DNA: TGTGCCAGCAGGAGGGACGTTAATATTGATGGCTACACCTTC; CDR3 protein: CASRRDVNIDGYTF
clone size: .; CDR3 length: 15; J gene: TRBJ1-4; D gene: .; V gene: TRBV2; CDR3 DNA: TGTGCCAGCAGGGGAAACAGGGCGAACAATGAAAAACTGTTTTTT; CDR3 protein: CASRGNRANNEKLFF
clone size: few; CDR3 length: 14; J gene: TRBJ1-6; D gene: TRBD1; V gene: TRBV7-2; CDR3 DNA: TGTGCCAGCAGCCCGAGGGACAGGGGATCACCCCTCCACTTT; CDR3 protein: CASSPRDRGSPLHF
clone size: .; CDR3 length: 18; J gene: TRBJ1-3; D gene: .; V gene: TRBV4-2; CDR3 DNA: TGTGCCAGCAGCCAAGATTATATGATGACGCTCTCTGGAAACACCATATATTTT; CDR3 protein: CASSQDYMMTLSGNTIYF
clone size: few; CDR3 length: 15; J gene: TRBJ2-5; D gene: TRBD1; V gene: TRBV13; CDR3 DNA: TGTGCCAGCAGCTCCCGACAGGGGGTTAAAGAGACCCAGTACTTC; CDR3 protein: CASSSRQGVKETQYF
clone size: .; CDR3 length: 15; J gene: TRBJ2-3; D gene: .; V gene: TRBV5-4; CDR3 DNA: TGTGCCAGCAGCCCACACACTCAGGGAACAGATACGCAGTATTTT; CDR3 protein: CASSPHTQGTDTQYF
clone size: .; CDR3 length: 14; J gene: TRBJ2-7; D gene: .; V gene: TRBV7-3; CDR3 DNA: TGTGCCAGCAGCCAAAGAGCAGGGGAATACGAGCAGTACTTC; CDR3 protein: CASSQRAGEYEQYF
clone size: .; CDR3 length: 13; J gene: TRBJ1-1; D gene: .; V gene: TRBV9; CDR3 DNA: TGTGCCAGCAGCCTAGCGGGGGGCGCGGAAGCTTTCTTT; CDR3 protein: CASSLAGGAEAFF
clone size: .; CDR3 length: 15; J gene: TRBJ1-2; D gene: .; V gene: TRBV7-8; CDR3 DNA: TGTGCCAGCAGCTCTGTCAGGAAATTATCGGGCGGCTACACCTTC; CDR3 protein: CASSSVRKLSGGYTF
clone size: .; CDR3 length: 13; J gene: TRBJ1-2; D gene: TRBD1; V gene: TRBV5-1; CDR3 DNA: TGCGCCAGCAGCTCCCCCGACAGGGATGGCTACACCTTC; CDR3 protein: CASSSPDRDGYTF
clone size: once; CDR3 length: 17; J gene: TRBJ1-5; D gene: TRBD1; V gene: TRBV10-3; CDR3 DNA: TGTGCCATCAGTGAGTCGGGAGGGGGCGGGATCAATCAGCCCCAGCATTTT; CDR3 protein: CAISESGGGGINQPQHF
clone size: .; CDR3 length: 14; J gene: TRBJ1-6; D gene: TRBD1; V gene: TRBV18; CDR3 DNA: TGTGCCAGCTCACCACAGGGGGCCGAGTCACCCCTCCACTTT; CDR3 protein: CASSPQGAESPLHF
clone size: .; CDR3 length: 13; J gene: TRBJ2-1; D gene: .; V gene: TRBV6-5; CDR3 DNA: TGTGCCAGCAGTTACTCAGCAGGGCTTGAGCAGTTCTTC; CDR3 protein: CASSYSAGLEQFF
clone size: .; CDR3 length: 15; J gene: TRBJ2-1; D gene: TRBD2; V gene: TRBV5-1; CDR3 DNA: TGCGCCAGCGAGAAGGAGGGAGGGCTTGAAAATGGGCAGTTCTTC; CDR3 protein: CASEKEGGLENGQFF
clone size: .; CDR3 length: 17; J gene: TRBJ1-1; D gene: .; V gene: TRBV7-2; CDR3 DNA: TGTGCCAGCAGCTTAAAAGGGACAAGGAGGGTGAACACTGAAGCTTTCTTT; CDR3 protein: CASSLKGTRRVNTEAFF
clone size: .; CDR3 length: 15; J gene: TRBJ1-1; D gene: .; V gene: TRBV5-1; CDR3 DNA: TGCGCCAGCAGCTCCCGACAGCCGGGGGGGACTGAAGCTTTCTTT; CDR3 protein: CASSSRQPGGTEAFF
clone size: few; CDR3 length: 15; J gene: TRBJ1-1; D gene: TRBD1; V gene: TRBV29-1; CDR3 DNA: TGCAGCGTTGAAGGGACAGGGGGCTCGGGCACTGAAGCTTTCTTT; CDR3 protein: CSVEGTGGSGTEAFF
clone size: .; CDR3 length: 14; J gene: TRBJ1-6; D gene: .; V gene: TRBV10-3; CDR3 DNA: TGTGCCATCAGTGAGGGGGACCATGGTTCACCCCTCCACTTT; CDR3 protein: CAISEGDHGSPLHF
clone size: .; CDR3 length: 18; J gene: TRBJ1-4; D gene: TRBD1; V gene: TRBV27; CDR3 DNA: TGTGCCAGCAGTTTAACAGGGGGATCCCTAATCCCCAATGAAAAACTGTTTTTT; CDR3 protein: CASSLTGGSLIPNEKLFF
clone size: .; CDR3 length: 12; J gene: TRBJ2-7; D gene: .; V gene: TRBV29-1; CDR3 DNA: TGCAGCGTCTTACGGTCCTTGGGCGAGCAGTACTTC; CDR3 protein: CSVLRSLGEQYF
clone size: .; CDR3 length: 15; J gene: TRBJ2-2; D gene: TRBD2; V gene: TRBV19; CDR3 DNA: TGTGCCAGTAGTCCCGAGCGGGGAGGGACCGGGGAGCTGTTTTTT; CDR3 protein: CASSPERGGTGELFF
clone size: .; CDR3 length: 15; J gene: TRBJ1-4; D gene: .; V gene: TRBV6-5; CDR3 DNA: TGTGCCAGCAGTTACCTGGGCGGGGAGTATGAAAAACTGTTTTTT; CDR3 protein: CASSYLGGEYEKLFF
clone size: .; CDR3 length: 16; J gene: TRBJ2-7; D gene: TRBD1; V gene: TRBV14; CDR3 DNA: TGTGCCAGCAGCAGGTCCCCGGGACAGCCTATTTACGAGCAGTACTTC; CDR3 protein: CASSRSPGQPIYEQYF
clone size: once; CDR3 length: 17; J gene: TRBJ2-3; D gene: .; V gene: TRBV4-2; CDR3 DNA: TGTGCCAGCAGCCTCGGCAGGGCGAGTGGTAGCACAGATACGCAGTATTTT; CDR3 protein: CASSLGRASGSTDTQYF
clone size: .; CDR3 length: 11; J gene: TRBJ1-4; D gene: .; V gene: TRBV11-2; CDR3 DNA: TGTGCCAGCAGCGAACAGGTTGAACTGTTTTTT; CDR3 protein: CASSEQVELFF
clone size: .; CDR3 length: 12; J gene: TRBJ1-2; D gene: .; V gene: TRBV6-1; CDR3 DNA: TGTGCCAGCAGCCGGGCCTCGGGTGGCTACACCTTC; CDR3 protein: CASSRASGGYTF
clone size: .; CDR3 length: 13; J gene: TRBJ2-1; D gene: .; V gene: TRBV2; CDR3 DNA: TGTGCCAGCAGTGAAAACCAGGGCGATGAGCAGTTCTTC; CDR3 protein: CASSENQGDEQFF
clone size: .; CDR3 length: 15; J gene: TRBJ2-2; D gene: TRBD1; V gene: TRBV19; CDR3 DNA: TGTGCCAGTAGTTCCGGGACAGGGGAATCCGGGGAGCTGTTTTTT; CDR3 protein: CASSSGTGESGELFF
clone size: .; CDR3 length: 13; J gene: TRBJ1-3; D gene: .; V gene: TRBV2; CDR3 DNA: TGTGCCAGCTCGGGACTCTCTGGAAACACCATATATTTT; CDR3 protein: CASSGLSGNTIYF
clone size: .; CDR3 length: 17; J gene: TRBJ1-5; D gene: .; V gene: TRBV4-1; CDR3 DNA: TGCGCCAGCAGCCAAGAAGCCTCAGGGGCGGGCAATCAGCCCCAGCATTTT; CDR3 protein: CASSQEASGAGNQPQHF
clone size: .; CDR3 length: 13; J gene: TRBJ1-6; D gene: .; V gene: TRBV25-1; CDR3 DNA: TGTGCCAGCAGCGTAGGGGGTAATTCACCCCTCCACTTT; CDR3 protein: CASSVGGNSPLHF
clone size: .; CDR3 length: 13; J gene: TRBJ2-7; D gene: .; V gene: TRBV15; CDR3 DNA: TGTGCCACCAGCTCACGTCGGGGGAACGAGCAGTACTTC; CDR3 protein: CATSSRRGNEQYF
clone size: .; CDR3 length: 14; J gene: TRBJ1-2; D gene: TRBD1; V gene: TRBV5-1; CDR3 DNA: TGCGCCAGCAGCCGAGAGGGACAGGTCTATGGCTACACCTTC; CDR3 protein: CASSREGQVYGYTF
clone size: .; CDR3 length: 14; J gene: TRBJ2-7; D gene: TRBD1; V gene: TRBV7-3; CDR3 DNA: TGTGCCAGCAGCTTCTCACAGGGGTCCTACGAGCAGTACTTC; CDR3 protein: CASSFSQGSYEQYF
clone size: few; CDR3 length: 14; J gene: TRBJ2-7; D gene: .; V gene: TRBV18; CDR3 DNA: TGTGCCAGCTCACCAGATCGTTCCTCCTACGAGCAGTACTTC; CDR3 protein: CASSPDRSSYEQYF
clone size: .; CDR3 length: 16; J gene: TRBJ2-7; D gene: .; V gene: TRBV7-8; CDR3 DNA: TGTGCCAGCTCCAACACCGTGCGGGACCTGACCTACGAGCAGTACTTC; CDR3 protein: CASSNTVRDLTYEQYF
clone size: .; CDR3 length: 16; J gene: TRBJ2-2; D gene: TRBD2; V gene: TRBV11-2; CDR3 DNA: TGTGCCAGCAGCTTAAACAGCGGGGGATTCACCGGGGAGCTGTTTTTT; CDR3 protein: CASSLNSGGFTGELFF
clone size: .; CDR3 length: 17; J gene: TRBJ1-2; D gene: TRBD1; V gene: TRBV2; CDR3 DNA: TGTGCCAGCAGATCCGGGACAGGGGGCGCGGGTAGCTATGGCTACACCTTC; CDR3 protein: CASRSGTGGAGSYGYTF
clone size: .; CDR3 length: 14; J gene: TRBJ2-5; D gene: .; V gene: TRBV2; CDR3 DNA: TGTGCCAGCAGTAATATGGACATTCAAGAGACCCAGTACTTC; CDR3 protein: CASSNMDIQETQYF
clone size: .; CDR3 length: 13; J gene: TRBJ2-5; D gene: .; V gene: TRBV19; CDR3 DNA: TGTGCCAGTAGTGGTTACAAGCAAGAGACCCAGTACTTC; CDR3 protein: CASSGYKQETQYF
clone size: few; CDR3 length: 14; J gene: TRBJ1-1; D gene: TRBD1; V gene: TRBV4-1; CDR3 DNA: TGCGCCAGCAGCCGCCCGGAACAGGGGATCCCCACTTTCTTT; CDR3 protein: CASSRPEQGIPTFF
clone size: once; CDR3 length: 14; J gene: TRBJ1-1; D gene: .; V gene: TRBV2; CDR3 DNA: TGTGCCAGCAGTTCCGGGACGGCGAACACTGAAGCTTTCTTT; CDR3 protein: CASSSGTANTEAFF